The next 18 T cell receptor beta chains were all read from a single sample in a study of T cell responses to AZD1222 COVID-19 vaccine. Sequencing was performed with immunoSEQ multiplex PCR; in TCRdb, only in-frame clones are kept and a portion is missing. The repertoire holds about 150,000 clones, with about nine tenths as singletons. The material was peripheral blood, obtained on day 0 of AZD1222 vaccination. The receptors stem from an adult in good health.

J is TRBJ2-1 and V is TRBV6-2 or TRBV6-3; TRBD2 matches at 11 bases. CDR1 is MNHEY, CDR2 SVGEGT, per germline. J lost 4 bases, V lost 0 bases, and 5 bases had no gene match. CDR3 length: 17 amino acids. CDR3 sequence: CASSYSRRLAGYNEQFF. CDR3 bases: TGTGCCAGCAGTTACTCGAGGAGACTAGCGGGGTACAATGAGCAGTTCTTC.

The chain uses TRBV5-1 and TRBJ1-5; no reliable D call. Germline V gene lookup returns CDR1 SGHRS and CDR2 YFSETQ. The CDR3 contains 15 residues. Between the trimmed V and J ends, which lost 0 bases and 0 bases, there was a span of 7 bases. The CDR3 nucleotides read TGCGCCAGCAGCTTGGGGCTGAATAGCAATCAGCCCCAGCATTTT. It translates to CASSLGLNSNQPQHF.

This chain connects TRBV18 to TRBJ2-1, with 11 bases identical to TRBD2. Germline trimming cut 1 base from V and 9 bases from J; bases unmatched to any gene: 5. Germline values: CDR1 KGHSH, CDR2 LQKENI. The CDR3 totals 15 residues. The CDR3 loop is CASSPQTSGVVEQFF. The DNA of the CDR3 is TGTGCCAGCTCACCACAGACTAGCGGGGTTGTTGAGCAGTTCTTC.

The V gene is TRBV24-1, the J gene TRBJ1-5, with D possibly TRBD1 on 5 matching bases. CDR3 size: 16 residues. Per germline, CDR1 KGHDR and CDR2 SFDVKD. V lost 3 bases and J 7 bases, leaving 18 bases between the germline ends. The CDR3 DNA reads TGTGCCACCAGTGATCCTGCTGGGGGATTGGGGCAGCCCCAGCATTTT. It specifies CATSDPAGGLGQPQHF.

This chain joins TRBV13 and TRBJ1-6; D is possibly TRBD1 (5 bases). CDR3 size: 14 residues. Germline-derived CDR1 and CDR2 are PRHDT and FYEKMQ (reference sequence). V was pared by 4 bases and J by 9 bases, with 13 bases between. CDR3 bases: TGTGCCAGCAGCTCAGGGCGGCATGGTTCACCCCTCCACTTT. It codes for CASSSGRHGSPLHF. The whole variable domain, remainder taken from reference TRBV13 and TRBJ1-6, is AAGVIQSPRHLIKEKRETATLKCYPIPRHDTVYWYQQGPGQDPQFLISFYEKMQSDKGSIPDRFSAQQFSDYHSELNMSSLELGDSALYFCASSSGRHGSPLHFGNGTRLTVT.

The chain is built from TRBV19 and TRBJ2-1, with D perhaps TRBD2 (5 bases). Trimming stripped 5 bases from V and 2 bases from J, with 10 bases between. Germline CDR1 is LNHDA and CDR2 is SQIVND (reference sequence). The CDR3 runs to 14 residues. DNA of the CDR3: TGTGCCAGTAGTCTGAGCGGAACCTACAATGAGCAGTTCTTC. As protein: CASSLSGTYNEQFF. Drawing the rest from reference TRBV19 and TRBJ2-1, the complete variable domain is DGGITQSPKYLFRKEGQNVTLSCEQNLNHDAMYWYRQDPGQGLRLIYYSQIVNDFQKGDIAEGYSVSREKKESFPLTVTSAQKNPTAFYLCASSLSGTYNEQFFGPGTRLTVL.

This clone has a single count. This rearrangement joins TRBV3-1 (or the pseudogene TRBV3-2) to TRBJ2-5; the D gene is possibly TRBD2 (6 bases). From germline, CDR1 is LGHDT and CDR2 YNNKEL (reference sequence). The CDR3 spans 14 residues. Trimming left V 8 bases short and J 5 bases short, with 18 bases between. The CDR3 DNA reads TGTGCCAGCGTACGGGGGAAAGGTCGGGAGACCCAGTACTTC. Translation gives CASVRGKGRETQYF.

The CDR3 DNA follows: TGTGCCACCCGTGCAGGGATCATTTCACCCCTCCACTTT. It yields the protein CATRAGIISPLHF. This chain links TRBV6-5 with TRBJ1-6, with D perhaps TRBD1 (5 bases). Per the germline V gene, CDR1 is MNHEY and CDR2 is SVGAGI. The germline V and J ends were trimmed by 10 bases and 9 bases, with 16 bases remaining between them. The CDR3 sequence is 13 residues long.

The chain recombines TRBV5-1 with TRBJ2-1, with D uncertain. Trimming left V 1 base short and J 5 bases short, with 4 bases between. Germline CDR1 SGHRS, CDR2 YFSETQ. The CDR3 loop spans 12 amino acids. CDR3 residues: CASSLKNNEQFF. CDR3 sequence (DNA): TGCGCCAGCAGCTTGAAAAACAATGAGCAGTTCTTC.

The chain combines TRBV28 with TRBJ1-2; possibly TRBD1 for D (6 bases). CDR1 is MDHEN, CDR2 SYDVKM, per germline. V lost 3 bases and J 8 bases, leaving 19 bases between the germline ends. The CDR3 runs to 15 residues. CDR3 protein: CASSFEGGSGRGYTF. The CDR3, as DNA: TGTGCCAGCAGTTTTGAAGGGGGTAGTGGTCGGGGCTACACCTTC.

The chain recombines TRBV5-1 with TRBJ1-5, with 10 nucleotides matching TRBD1. The germline V gene encodes CDR1 SGHRS and CDR2 YFSETQ. After removal of 4 bases from V and 2 bases from J, the junction contained 3 bases not matched to a gene. CDR3 length: 15 amino acids. This CDR3 reads CASSSGTGGNQPQHF. In DNA, the CDR3 is TGCGCCAGCAGCAGCGGGACAGGGGGCAATCAGCCCCAGCATTTT.

This clone has just a few counts. The chain couples TRBV25-1 to TRBJ2-2; D ambiguous. Trimming took off 5 bases at V and 1 base at J, with 8 bases between the two ends. Germline loops: CDR1 MGHDK, CDR2 SYGVNS. This CDR3 is 14 amino acids long. This chain's CDR3 is CASSTTVNTGELFF. DNA of the CDR3: TGTGCCAGCAGTACAACGGTGAACACCGGGGAGCTGTTTTTT.

This clone was found once. A junction boundary mismatches the germline segment, possibly from a read error. The chain links TRBV6-1 to TRBJ1-1; possibly TRBD1 for D (6 bases). Germline lookup yields CDR1 MNHNS and CDR2 SASEGT. The length of the CDR3 is 14 residues. CDR3 region: CAISEDSMNTEAFF. The CDR3, as DNA: TGTGCCATCAGTGAGGACAGTATGAACACTGAAGCTTTCTTT.

The chain combines TRBV5-4 with TRBJ1-1, with 8 nucleotides matching TRBD1. The CDR3 totals 15 residues. Germline trimming cut 4 bases from V and 4 bases from J; bases unmatched to any gene: 9. Germline CDR1 reads SGHNT; CDR2 reads YYREEE (reference sequence). The CDR3 protein is CASSPLTGVVTEAFF. As DNA, the CDR3 is TGTGCCAGCAGCCCACTGACAGGGGTCGTCACTGAAGCTTTCTTT.

V is TRBV7-3 and J is TRBJ2-7; D unresolved. The CDR3 has 11 amino acids. Germline CDR1 and CDR2: SGHTA and FQGTGA. The V end was cut by 7 bases, the J end by 4 bases, with 8 bases between. CDR3 protein: CASTGRYEQYF. The CDR3 nucleotides are TGTGCCAGCACCGGGCGGTACGAGCAGTACTTC. Together with reference TRBV7-3 and TRBJ2-7, the CDR3 gives the full variable domain: GAGVSQTPSNKVTEKGKYVELRCDPISGHTALYWYRQSLGQGPEFLIYFQGTGAADDSGLPNDRFFAVRPEGSVSTLKIQRTERGDSAVYLCASTGRYEQYFGPGTRLTVT.

The chain carries TRBV3-1 (or the pseudogene TRBV3-2) and TRBJ2-7; TRBD1 matches 10 bases. V lost 1 base to trimming and J lost 6 bases; unmatched junction nucleotides: 9. CDR3 length: 16 amino acids. Per germline, CDR1 LGHDT and CDR2 YNNKEL (reference sequence). The CDR3 region has the DNA TGTGCCAGCAGCCAAGGCTTTAAGGACAGGGGGAGCGAGCAGTACTTC. Its protein product is CASSQGFKDRGSEQYF.

The chain is built from TRBV5-1 and TRBJ1-2, with a tentative D call TRBD1 (5 bases). The germline gives CDR1 SGHRS, CDR2 YFSETQ. With 0 bases removed from V and 4 bases from J, the gap between germline ends came to 13 bases. This CDR3 has 15 amino acids. This chain's CDR3 is CASSLAAGSTYGYTF. The CDR3 nucleotides are TGCGCCAGCAGCTTGGCAGCAGGGTCGACCTATGGCTACACCTTC.

This clone has just one count. The chain is built from TRBV28 and TRBJ1-1; unclear D gene. Germline CDR1 MDHEN, CDR2 SYDVKM. The CDR3 is 13 amino acids. Trimming shortened V by 5 bases and J by 4 bases, and 11 bases separated the two germline ends. CDR3 region: CASSPPYGTEAFF. DNA for the CDR3: TGTGCCAGCAGTCCGCCCTACGGCACTGAAGCTTTCTTT.